This record covers a single T cell receptor beta chain. Its target is not known. These data come from a study of Ad26.COV2.S vaccination and SARS-CoV-2 variants. General observations from the study: CD8+ and CD4+ T cells specific for spike reportedly responded with substantial breadth after vaccination.

The method was immunoSEQ multiplex PCR; TCRdb's version includes in-frame clones alone and lacks a portion of them. The sample consists of about 400,000 clones, about 88% of them appearing once. As to treatment: approximately 18 received Ad26.COV2.S at low or high dose, single or two shots; about 5 received placebo; per-sample allocation not given. Sampling occurred on day 63 after the first vaccine or placebo injection. This CDR3 spans 15 amino acids. V lost 3 bases to trimming and J lost 7 bases; unmatched junction nucleotides: 8. Looked up from germline, CDR1 is MNHEY and CDR2 is SVGAGI. This specimen consisted of peripheral blood, obtained in a trial of Ad26.COV2.S vaccine versus placebo. This clonotype originated in a person between 18 and 60 years old who received the Ad26.COV2.S COVID-19 vaccine or a placebo. The chain has TRBV6-5 and TRBJ1-4; 7 bases are shared with TRBD1. The CDR3 DNA follows: TGTGCCAGCAGTTATCGGCGACAGGGCCCTGAAAAACTGTTTTTT. Its protein product is CASSYRRQGPEKLFF.